These 31 T cell receptor beta chains were sequenced from one sample in a study of T cell responses to AZD1222 COVID-19 vaccine (dated by TCRdb to the early 2020s). The time point tag for this specimen amounts to: baseline before first vaccination. The library was obtained by the immunoSEQ multiplex PCR assay. TCRdb stores this immuneACCESS table with in-frame sequences only. Part of the clones is absent; in the studies checked, under half of the shortfall reflects unresolved V genes, and no reason is known for the rest. The sample profile shows roughly 150,000 clones; about nine tenths of them were found once. The ten largest clonotypes hold approximately 1.8% of the sample. The source material was peripheral blood, sampled on day 0 of AZD1222 vaccination. The receptors were sampled from an adult in good health.

This clone was seen just once. This rearrangement joins TRBV11-3 to TRBJ2-1; tentative D call: TRBD1 (6 bases). Trimming took 5 bases from V and 6 from J, leaving 17 bases between them. There are 15 residues in the CDR3. Germline V CDR1 and CDR2: SGHNT, YENEEA. CDR3 nucleotide sequence: TGTGCCAGCAGCCCCAACGCACAGGGTGGCAATGAGCAGTTCTTC. Translating it yields CASSPNAQGGNEQFF.

V and J are TRBV27 and TRBJ2-4; D uncertain. CDR1 is MNHEY and CDR2 is SMNVEV in the germline V gene (reference sequence). V lost 3 bases, J lost 1 base, and 16 bases lay in between. This CDR3 comprises 17 residues. The CDR3 DNA reads as TGTGCCAGCAGTTTCTTAGGGCGAGAAACGGCCAAAAACATTCAGTACTTC. Translation gives CASSFLGRETAKNIQYF.

CDR3 region: CASSLTQRELSEQFF. DNA for the CDR3: TGTGCCAGCAGCTTAACCCAGCGGGAGCTGAGTGAGCAGTTCTTC. The chain joins TRBV7-3 to TRBJ2-1, with 8 bases lining up with TRBD2. The CDR3 sequence is 15 residues long. V shed 0 bases and J 9 bases; nucleotides not matched to a gene: 7. Germline CDR1 is SGHTA and CDR2 is FQGTGA.

This clone was picked up one time. The chain combines TRBV6-2 or TRBV6-3 with TRBJ1-2, with TRBD1 as a possible D gene (5 bases). Trimming took 2 bases from V and 4 from J, leaving 8 bases between them. The CDR3 totals 13 residues. The germline CDR1 and CDR2 sequences are MNHEY and SVGEGT. The CDR3 DNA sequence: TGTGCCAGCAGTTACACAGGTCCCTATGGCTACACCTTC. This translates into CASSYTGPYGYTF.

This clone was counted once. The rearrangement uses TRBV6-1 and TRBJ2-4; D unclear. The germline gives CDR1 MNHNS, CDR2 SASEGT. V was shortened by 1 base and J by 8 bases, with 12 bases between the two germline ends. The CDR3 totals 14 residues. CDR3: CASSEGADVDIQYF. CDR3 in DNA: TGTGCCAGCAGTGAAGGGGCCGACGTAGACATTCAGTACTTC.

The V call is TRBV19, the J call TRBJ2-7; no clear D. Trimming shortened V by 3 bases and J by 0 bases, and 12 bases separated the two germline ends. CDR3 length: 15 amino acids. Looked up from germline, CDR1 is LNHDA and CDR2 is SQIVND (reference sequence). The CDR3 nucleotides are TGTGCCAGTAGTATGGTGGCCGAGAGCTCCTACGAGCAGTACTTC. The encoded protein is CASSMVAESSYEQYF.

The chain carries TRBV28 and TRBJ1-6; D remains unclear. The CDR3 length is 13 residues. V gave up 7 bases and J gave up 2 bases, with 6 bases separating them. Germline V lookup: CDR1 MDHEN, CDR2 SYDVKM. The CDR3 protein is CASTRAYNSPLHF. The CDR3 DNA is TGTGCCAGCACGAGGGCCTATAATTCACCCCTCCACTTT. The complete variable domain, with remaining parts taken from reference TRBV28 and TRBJ1-6, reads DVKVTQSSRYLVKRTGEKVFLECVQDMDHENMFWYRQDPGLGLRLIYFSYDVKMKEKGDIPEGYSVSREKKERFSLILESASTNQTSMYLCASTRAYNSPLHFGNGTRLTVT.

This rearrangement joins TRBV4-3 to TRBJ2-2; 7 bases are shared with TRBD2. There are 17 residues in the CDR3. V trimming: 0 bases; J trimming: 5 bases; junction bases outside the gene matches: 9. CDR1 and CDR2 (germline): LGHNA, YSLEER. The CDR3: CASSQDLPGGGTGELFF. The CDR3 region has the DNA TGCGCCAGCAGCCAAGATCTTCCGGGAGGAGGTACCGGGGAGCTGTTTTTT.

J is TRBJ1-2 and V is TRBV28; D might be TRBD1 (5 bases). Trimming removed 5 bases from V and 8 bases from J, with 9 bases in between. The length of the CDR3 is 11 residues. Germline-derived CDR1 and CDR2 are MDHEN and SYDVKM. CDR3 sequence: CASSPQGGYTF. The CDR3 DNA reads as TGTGCCAGCAGTCCTCAGGGCGGCTACACCTTC.

V and J are TRBV2 and TRBJ2-5; 8 positions agree with TRBD2. With V trimmed by 9 bases and J by 4 bases, 4 bases remained unmatched. The CDR3 is 12 residues long. Germline assignment: CDR1 SNHLY and CDR2 FYNNEI. CDR3 sequence: CARGLVIETQYF. Written as DNA, the CDR3 is TGTGCCAGGGGACTAGTGATAGAGACCCAGTACTTC. Full variable domain (outside the CDR3, taken from reference TRBV2 and TRBJ2-5): EPEVTQTPSHQVTQMGQEVILRCVPISNHLYFYWYRQILGQKVEFLVSFYNNEISEKSEIFDDQFSVERPDGSNFTLKIRSTKLEDSAMYFCARGLVIETQYFGPGTRLLVL.

The chain carries TRBV28 and TRBJ1-1, with D unclear. Between the trimmed V and J ends, which lost 6 bases and 0 bases, there was a span of 11 bases. Germline values: CDR1 MDHEN, CDR2 SYDVKM. The CDR3 sequence is 14 residues long. CDR3 region: CASRARGMNTEAFF. Written as DNA, the CDR3 is TGTGCCAGCAGGGCACGGGGTATGAACACTGAAGCTTTCTTT.

The V and J genes are TRBV19 and TRBJ1-5; D remains ambiguous. The V gene's germline CDR1 is LNHDA and CDR2 SQIVND (reference sequence). The CDR3 has 15 amino acids. The V gene lost 3 bases and the J gene lost 1 base, with 10 bases spanning the gap. The CDR3 DNA reads TGTGCCAGTAGTATCTCTAGAGGCAGCAATCAGCCCCAGCATTTT. Encoded protein: CASSISRGSNQPQHF.

The J gene is TRBJ1-2, the V gene TRBV6-2 or TRBV6-3; D gene unclear. The germline CDR1 and CDR2 sequences are MNHEY and SVGEGT. V was cut by 6 bases and J by 2 bases, with 10 bases left in between. The CDR3 runs to 13 residues. The CDR3 region is CASSWAENYGYTF. CDR3 DNA sequence: TGTGCCAGCAGCTGGGCCGAAAACTATGGCTACACCTTC.

V gene TRBV10-3 combines with J gene TRBJ1-1; D is ambiguous. CDR1 ENHRY and CDR2 SYGVKD come from the germline V gene. V was clipped by 3 bases and J by 4 bases, with 15 bases between them. This CDR3 has 15 residues. CDR3 nucleotide sequence: TGTGCCATCAGTGATGGTCAGGAGTCGGGCACTGAAGCTTTCTTT. Amino acid sequence: CAISDGQESGTEAFF.

This clone was found once. The chain employs TRBV7-9 and TRBJ2-5, with D possibly being TRBD1 (6 bases). The CDR3 covers 15 residues. Per the germline V gene, CDR1 is SEHNR and CDR2 is FQNEAQ (reference sequence). With 1 base removed from V and 3 bases from J, the gap between germline ends came to 12 bases. This CDR3 is CASSLVRAGEETQYF. As DNA, the CDR3 is TGTGCCAGCAGCTTAGTTAGGGCAGGGGAAGAGACCCAGTACTTC.

The chain is built from TRBV10-3 and TRBJ2-1, with D perhaps being TRBD1 or TRBD2 (5 bases each). This CDR3 region has 14 residues. The V and J ends lost 2 bases and 9 bases respectively, with 14 bases between them. The germline V gene has CDR1 ENHRY and CDR2 SYGVKD. The CDR3 loop is CAISEEVNGAEQFF. The CDR3 DNA follows: TGTGCCATCAGTGAGGAGGTCAACGGGGCTGAGCAGTTCTTC.

This clone turned up a few times. J is TRBJ2-1 and V is TRBV25-1, with no clear D. Germline V lookup: CDR1 MGHDK, CDR2 SYGVNS. V was trimmed by 2 bases and J by 4 bases, leaving 3 bases between them. The CDR3 consists of 12 residues. The CDR3 nucleotides are TGTGCCAGCAGTGAAGCGTACAATGAGCAGTTCTTC. Protein: CASSEAYNEQFF.

V is TRBV3-1 (or the pseudogene TRBV3-2) and J is TRBJ1-3, with unresolved D. Germline CDR1 LGHDT, CDR2 YNNKEL (reference sequence). V was pared by 5 bases and J by 8 bases, with 4 bases between. The CDR3 has 10 residues. CDR3 in DNA: TGTGCCAGCAGCGGGCACACCATATATTTT. Amino acids: CASSGHTIYF.

This chain links TRBV30 with TRBJ2-7; D ambiguous. The germline V gene encodes CDR1 GTSNPN and CDR2 SVGIG (reference sequence). The CDR3 length is 10 residues. The V end lost 3 bases, the J end lost 3 bases, and 3 bases lay between the germline ends. The CDR3 region has the DNA TGTGCCTGGAGGGGCTACGAGCAGTACTTC. This encodes CAWRGYEQYF.

The chain couples TRBV15 to TRBJ2-1; 8 bases align to TRBD2. V lost 5 bases to trimming and J lost 4 bases; unmatched junction nucleotides: 10. In germline, CDR1 is LNHNV, CDR2 YYDKDF (reference sequence). This CDR3 has 16 residues. The CDR3 is CATSHRLAPPYNEQFF. In DNA, the CDR3 is TGTGCCACCAGCCACCGACTAGCGCCGCCTTACAATGAGCAGTTCTTC.

V usage is TRBV12-3 or TRBV12-4 and J usage is TRBJ2-7; D remains ambiguous. The ends were cut back, 3 bases at V and 0 bases at J, with 6 bases in the middle. The CDR3 runs 13 residues. The CDR3 region is CASSFYLSYEQYF. The CDR3 DNA sequence: TGTGCCAGCAGTTTCTACCTCTCCTACGAGCAGTACTTC.

The J gene is TRBJ1-2, the V gene TRBV19; 8 bases agree with TRBD1. In germline, CDR1 is LNHDA, CDR2 SQIVND (reference sequence). The CDR3 has 13 residues. This chain's CDR3 is CATYRTGPYGYTF. The DNA for the CDR3 is TGTGCTACCTATCGGACAGGGCCCTATGGCTACACCTTC.

The genes are TRBV7-3 and TRBJ1-6; 7 positions agree with TRBD1. Germline V gene lookup returns CDR1 SGHTA and CDR2 FQGTGA. V was clipped by 5 bases and J by 5 bases; unmatched bases: 3. The CDR3 runs 14 residues. In DNA form, the CDR3 reads TGTGCCAGCAGCCGGGACAGCAATAATTCACCCCTCCACTTT. Its translation: CASSRDSNNSPLHF. Using reference TRBV7-3 and TRBJ1-6 for the parts outside the CDR3, the full variable domain is GAGVSQTPSNKVTEKGKYVELRCDPISGHTALYWYRQSLGQGPEFLIYFQGTGAADDSGLPNDRFFAVRPEGSVSTLKIQRTERGDSAVYLCASSRDSNNSPLHFGNGTRLTVT.

The rearrangement joins TRBV7-3 to TRBJ1-1; D is uncertain. Between the trimmed V and J ends, which lost 5 bases and 0 bases, there was a span of 7 bases. The CDR3 contains 13 residues. Germline V gene sequence: CDR1 SGHTA, CDR2 FQGTGA. The CDR3 DNA follows: TGTGCCAGCAGCCTCCGCATGAACACTGAAGCTTTCTTT. It is translated as CASSLRMNTEAFF.

The chain recombines TRBV12-3 or TRBV12-4 with TRBJ2-1; maybe TRBD1 (5 bases). The CDR3 has 13 residues. V gave up 5 bases and J gave up 9 bases, with 14 bases separating them. The CDR3 protein is CASSDRTRAEQFF. The CDR3 nucleotides read TGTGCCAGCAGTGACCGGACAAGAGCTGAGCAGTTCTTC.

J is TRBJ1-4 and V is TRBV7-2; D unresolved. Germline-derived CDR1 and CDR2 are SGHTA and FQGNSA. Trimming left V 4 bases short and J 10 bases short, with 13 bases between. This CDR3 region has 13 residues. The CDR3 region has the DNA TGTGCCAGCAGCTCGGACTCTGGCGGAAAACTGTTTTTT. It yields the protein CASSSDSGGKLFF.

This chain connects TRBV2 to TRBJ2-7; unclear D gene. Germline V gene lookup returns CDR1 SNHLY and CDR2 FYNNEI. The CDR3 consists of 11 residues. V shed 8 bases and J shed 1 base, with 6 bases lying between them. Here the CDR3 DNA reads TGTGCCAGCGAGGAGTCCTACGAGCAGTACTTC. Encoded protein: CASEESYEQYF.

The J gene is TRBJ2-7, the V gene TRBV5-4; weak D call: TRBD2 (6 bases). CDR1 SGHNT and CDR2 YYREEE come from the germline V gene (reference sequence). The V end was cut by 4 bases, the J end by 6 bases, with 17 bases between. The CDR3 runs 14 residues. CDR3: CASSLGLRQGEQYF. The CDR3 nucleotides read TGTGCCAGCAGCCTGGGACTCCGCCAGGGCGAGCAGTACTTC. The full variable domain, its missing parts supplied by reference TRBV5-4 and TRBJ2-7, is ETGVTQSPTHLIKTRGQQVTLRCSSQSGHNTVSWYQQALGQGPQFIFQYYREEENGRGNFPPRFSGLQFPNYSSELNVNALELDDSALYLCASSLGLRQGEQYFGPGTRLTVT.

The chain is built from TRBV4-1 and TRBJ2-7, with 8 bases lining up with TRBD2. CDR1 is MGHRA and CDR2 is YSYEKL in the germline V gene. This CDR3 has 20 residues. J lost 7 bases, V lost 4 bases, and 27 bases had no gene match. CDR3 nucleotide sequence: TGCGCCAGCAGCCTAATAGCGGGACCCTTTCTCGTCCCCTTCGTAAGGGAGCAGTACTTC. Its translation is CASSLIAGPFLVPFVREQYF.

The V call is TRBV5-6, the J call TRBJ2-7; 8 bases are shared with TRBD1. Trimming removed 2 bases from V and 3 bases from J; junction bases left unmatched: 7. Germline loops: CDR1 SGHDT, CDR2 YYEEEE. The CDR3 runs to 15 residues. The CDR3 protein is CASSLLTRGLYEQYF. CDR3 in DNA: TGTGCCAGCAGCTTATTAACCAGGGGGCTCTACGAGCAGTACTTC.

The CDR3 DNA is TGCGCCAGCAGCCAAGGGACAGGGGGCAACACTGAAGCTTTCTTT. Its translation: CASSQGTGGNTEAFF. V usage is TRBV4-3 and J usage is TRBJ1-1; TRBD1 matches at 11 bases. J lost 2 bases, V lost 1 base, and 0 bases had no gene match. Germline CDR1 LGHNA, CDR2 YSLEER. The CDR3 runs 15 residues.